This TCR beta chain derives from a study of response to subunit inactivated influenza vaccine. This CDR3 is 14 amino acids long. Germline V gene lookup returns CDR1 DFQATT and CDR2 SNEGSKA (reference sequence). The V segment lost 6 bases and the J segment 9 bases; nucleotides outside the gene matches: 8. On this clonotype: The antigen is unknown.

Regarding the study as a whole: Authors suggested each seasonal flu vaccination may recruit only limited numbers of new T cells.

Via MiXCR, TCRdb re-called the RT-PCR reads, giving one row per CDR3 protein. The table includes some 500,000 distinct CDR3 sequences, 10% to 15% detected once. The chain uses TRBV20-1 and TRBJ2-1; 13 bases fit TRBD2. Here the sequenced sample was PBMCs from blood, taken 40 to 50 days after vaccination. The TCR was taken from a man aged 50 to 60 who received an inactivated influenza vaccine. CDR3 protein: CSAKRTSGSSEQFF. The CDR3, as DNA: TGCAGTGCGAAGCGGACTAGCGGGAGTAGTGAGCAGTTCTTC.